This T cell receptor beta chain derives from a study of blood T cells in healthy people across ages (dated by TCRdb to 2015 to 2017). For context, the study as a whole: In model experiments, template switching captured about one uniquely barcoded TCR beta cDNA molecule for every two T cells. Donors were grouped into four age groups: young (average roughly 17 years), middle-aged (under 40), aged (roughly 67) and long-lived (around 80). For two donors (one aged 18 to 30 and one aged 80 or older), the study analyzed two additional independent replicas of 1 million unique cDNA reads from the same blood draw. Age-related changes in TCR beta repertoire diversity were measured in the study by deep sequencing normalized with unique cDNA molecular identifiers.

V is reduced by 6 bases and J by 4 bases, leaving a spacing of 22 bases between them. CDR1 is given as SGHVS and CDR2 as FNYEAQ, both from the germline V gene. CDR3 length: 16 amino acids, cysteine to phenylalanine. CDR3 DNA only is kept here, 48 bases in frame from base 1. This clonotype has just a few counts. The clone's antigen remains unknown. The sample holds no much larger clone one base away, and base qualities are not on file. What the authors observed across the whole study: Observed TCR beta diversity correlated strongly with the percentage of naive T cells measured by flow cytometry. Estimates of total diversity from one million sequenced T cells were regarded as lower bounds and underestimates. Bulk unsorted PBMC profiling prevented conclusive comparison of naive and antigen-experienced compartments. The long-lived group showed more naive CD4+ T cells, fewer expanded clones and increased TCR diversity than the aged group, suggesting age selection. Observed TCR beta diversity per million T cells fell roughly linearly with age, and a significant reduction was already apparent by age around 40. Because the CMV infection status of the donors was unknown, age-related changes in expanded clonotypes may potentially have been confounded.

Donors were 39 systemically healthy Caucasian individuals from Russia aged roughly 6 to 90 years. Each donor gave roughly 11 milliliters of peripheral blood, drawn into EDTA-treated Vacutainer tubes. Ficoll-Paque density-gradient centrifugation was used to isolate PBMCs, with at least 6.5 million per sample. Total RNA, at least 5 micrograms per sample, was extracted from PBMCs with Trizol reagent. The percentages of naive CD45RAhigh/CD27high T cells were determined by flow cytometry on a PBMC aliquot from every donor. Library preparation employed 5' RACE. Sequencing used an Illumina HiSeq 2500. A second PCR of about 6 to 11 cycles was run with a J-beta primer mix and a sample-barcoded 5' primer. Each TCR beta cDNA molecule received a unique molecular identifier from a template-switch 5' adaptor carrying 12 random nucleotides. At least 2.5 million CDR3-containing paired-end reads were obtained from each sample. First-strand cDNA synthesis was performed from all RNA using the Mint cDNA synthesis kit, with priming by a TRBC-specific oligonucleotide. After uracil-DNA glycosylase treatment, a first 18-cycle PCR used universal primers M1SS and BC2_uni_R on all cDNA. In the authors' own workflow: For normalization, 1 million high-quality reads, each with a distinct molecular identifier, were randomly selected from each sample. Instead of being binned into consensus sequences, reads that shared molecular identifiers were thrown out. CDR3 identification, clonotype clustering and error correction used MiTCR with a Q25 quality threshold and the strictest error-elimination algorithm. A nonparametric unseen species model with Euler transformation was used to estimate a lower bound on total TCR beta diversity. TCRdb trimmed the raw reads at Q25, called clones with MiXCR and kept productive beta chains. All rows with the same CDR3 protein become a single entry with the most common DNA and genes. Clone size and V and J calls follow TCRdb, not the original study. Counted in this sample were more than 1,000,000 distinct CDR3 sequences; less than 25% of them appeared once. Clones ranked in the top ten supply less than 0.85% of the sample.

These same records also appear under a second study, on T cells of mothers and their children. The second publication reports: The donors were nine systemically healthy Caucasian individuals, made up of three mothers and their six children. cDNA synthesis consumed the entire amount of extracted RNA, loaded at around 1.5 ug RNA in each 15 ul reaction. In the second PCR, the M1S primer introduced both the sample barcodes and 2-4 random nucleotides. Each mother yielded over 8 million TCR beta CDR3 reads and each child 2.5 million to 3 million reads. Thymic selection shapes the output of TCR recombination in a similar way in related and unrelated pairs, and inherited differences have a minor effect. Normalized repertoire overlap in related mother-child pairs was always slightly higher than in unrelated mother-child pairs, but the difference was never significant. Persistent microchimeric T cell clones were not detected, at a sensitivity of around 95 clones per million clonotypes. The study used deep NGS to compare TCR beta repertoires of mothers and children, seeking features distinguishing related mother-child pairs from unrelated individuals. The mean age was approximately 41 +/- 4 years for the mothers and 11 +/- 4 years for the children. After adapters were ligated using NEBNext reagents, the libraries underwent 100+100 nt paired-end sequencing on an Illumina HiSeq 2000. To prevent cross-contamination, the mother and child libraries were prepared a month apart and were sequenced in separate runs. For each donor, somewhere between about 500,000 and 2,300,000 distinct TCR beta clonotypes were identified. Naive TCR beta clonotypes were estimated from low-frequency clonotypes matched to each donor's FACS-determined naive share, without sorting.

The sequencing sample was made of blood. This TCR was recovered from a girl aged 2 to 9 in good health. The chain employs TRBV7-6 and TRBJ2-7; TRBD2 could be the D gene, as 5 bases match. CDR3 reads: CASRRVRQSQSYEQYF. The nucleotide sequence is given as TGTGCCAGCAGGCGGGTTCGACAATCCCAATCTTACGAGCAGTACTTC. Where the CDR3 stops, the reference TRBV7-6 and TRBJ2-7 genes take over; the full variable domain is GAGVSQSPRYKVTKRGQDVALRCDPISGHVSLYWYRQALGQGPEFLTYFNYEAQQDKSGLPNDRFSAERPEGSISTLTIQRTEQRDSAMYRCASRRVRQSQSYEQYFGPGTRLTVT.